What follows are 23 T cell receptor beta chains derived from one specimen sequenced in a study of cytotoxic CD8 clonotypes in ibrutinib-treated CLL. TCRdb's copy holds only in-frame clones and misses some; the assay was immunoSEQ multiplex PCR. The sample holds about 130,000 clones, around three quarters seen once. Sequenced here: PBMCs, sampled after 12 months of ibrutinib treatment. The receptors here all came from a human donor with chronic lymphocytic leukemia.

The chain carries TRBV7-2 and TRBJ2-3; D is possibly TRBD2 (7 bases). Germline-derived CDR1 and CDR2 are SGHTA and FQGNSA. V was clipped by 1 base and J by 6 bases, with 14 bases between them. This CDR3 comprises 15 residues. CDR3 residues: CASSLVVGRGDTQYF. The CDR3 DNA sequence: TGTGCCAGCAGCTTAGTTGTGGGGAGGGGGGATACGCAGTATTTT.

This clone came up a few times. V usage is TRBV7-9 and J usage is TRBJ1-1; 7 bases are a match to TRBD1. V gave up 5 bases and J gave up 4 bases; unmatched junction bases: 7. The V gene's germline CDR1 is SEHNR and CDR2 FQNEAQ (reference sequence). This CDR3 is 14 amino acids long. The CDR3 nucleotides are TGTGCCAGCAGCCTAAGACAGGGAGGCACTGAAGCTTTCTTT. This translates into CASSLRQGGTEAFF.

The rearrangement uses TRBV7-2 and TRBJ2-7, with a tentative D call TRBD2 (6 bases). CDR1 SGHTA and CDR2 FQGNSA come from the germline V gene. The CDR3 totals 15 residues. The V end was cut by 1 base, the J end by 6 bases, with 16 bases between. CDR3 sequence: CASSLVLVLAGEQYF. Written as DNA, the CDR3 is TGTGCCAGCAGCTTAGTCTTGGTACTAGCAGGCGAGCAGTACTTC. The full variable domain, its missing parts supplied by reference TRBV7-2 and TRBJ2-7, is GAGVSQSPSNKVTEKGKDVELRCDPISGHTALYWYRQSLGQGLEFLIYFQGNSAPDKSGLPSDRFSAERTGGSVSTLTIQRTQQEDSAVYLCASSLVLVLAGEQYFGPGTRLTVT.

The rearrangement links TRBV14 to TRBJ2-7; TRBD2 aligns across 11 bases. Trimming took 2 bases from V and 6 from J; bases not matched to a gene: 12. This CDR3 region has 17 residues. Germline V gene lookup returns CDR1 SGHDN and CDR2 FVKESK. Written as DNA, the CDR3 is TGTGCCAGCAGCCAAATTAAGACTAGCGGGATTCAAGTCGAGCAGTACTTC. It specifies CASSQIKTSGIQVEQYF.

The genes are TRBV28 and TRBJ2-7; D is perhaps TRBD2 (5 bases). CDR1 and CDR2 from the germline V gene are MDHEN and SYDVKM. The CDR3 is 14 amino acids. V was trimmed by 6 bases and J by 7 bases, leaving 19 bases between them. The CDR3 spells CASRLPGPPGEQYF. DNA for the CDR3: TGTGCCAGCAGGCTGCCGGGCCCCCCGGGGGAGCAGTACTTC.

The genes are TRBV6-5 and TRBJ2-2; D remains ambiguous. The V gene lost 6 bases and the J gene lost 3 bases, with 14 bases spanning the gap. Germline V gives CDR1 MNHEY, CDR2 SVGAGI. This CDR3 contains 15 residues. CDR3: CASRRGVVYTGELFF. CDR3 nucleotide sequence: TGTGCCAGCAGACGAGGTGTTGTGTACACCGGGGAGCTGTTTTTT.

The chain recombines TRBV6-6 with TRBJ2-5; 14 bases are a match to TRBD2. This CDR3 contains 16 residues. CDR1 is MNHNY and CDR2 is SVGAGI in the germline V gene (reference sequence). V lost 2 bases to trimming and J lost 4 bases; unmatched junction nucleotides: 3. CDR3 amino acids: CASSYPGTSGRETQYF. CDR3 sequence (DNA): TGTGCCAGCAGTTACCCCGGGACTAGCGGGAGAGAGACCCAGTACTTC.

The gene calls are TRBV7-2 and TRBJ2-1; D not certain. Germline CDR1 is SGHTA and CDR2 is FQGNSA. This CDR3 contains 15 residues. The V end was cut by 1 base, the J end by 4 bases, with 11 bases between. The CDR3 loop reads CASSLEVQLYNEQFF. In DNA, the CDR3 is TGTGCCAGCAGCTTAGAGGTACAGTTATACAATGAGCAGTTCTTC.

The V call is TRBV5-1, the J call TRBJ2-3; D is unclear. This CDR3 is 12 amino acids long. The ends were cut back, 3 bases at V and 0 bases at J, with 2 bases in the middle. Germline V gene data show CDR1 as SGHRS and CDR2 as YFSETQ. This chain's CDR3 is CASSYSTDTQYF. In DNA, the CDR3 is TGCGCCAGCAGCTATAGCACAGATACGCAGTATTTT.

The gene calls are TRBV7-3 and TRBJ2-7; tentative D call: TRBD2 (6 bases). The ends were cut back, 6 bases at V and 5 bases at J, with 14 bases in the middle. This CDR3 comprises 13 residues. CDR1 is SGHTA and CDR2 is FQGTGA in the germline V gene. The chain's CDR3 is CASRTNLANEQYF. In DNA form, the CDR3 reads TGTGCCAGCAGAACCAACCTAGCGAACGAGCAGTACTTC.

The chain employs TRBV4-1 and TRBJ2-3, with 9 bases fitting TRBD2. Germline trimming cut 0 bases from V and 0 bases from J; bases unmatched to any gene: 7. Looked up from germline, CDR1 is MGHRA and CDR2 is YSYEKL. The CDR3 totals 18 residues. Here the CDR3 DNA reads TGCGCCAGCAGCCAAGAGAGGCTAGCGGGACCTAGCACAGATACGCAGTATTTT. Residues: CASSQERLAGPSTDTQYF.

This clone was recorded a few times. The junction and the germline gene differ at one end; a read error may be behind it. The genes are TRBV25-1 and TRBJ1-1; 7 positions agree with TRBD1. The germline gives CDR1 MGHDK, CDR2 SYGVNS. The CDR3 loop spans 12 amino acids. The CDR3 loop reads CASRGTGARMVF. The CDR3 DNA sequence: TGTGCCAGCAGAGGAACAGGGGCTCGGATGGTCTTT.

The J gene is TRBJ1-1, the V gene TRBV7-3; TRBD1 might be the D (5 bases). CDR3 length: 13 amino acids. CDR1 and CDR2 (germline): SGHTA, FQGTGA. Deletions cut 5 bases from V and 2 bases from J, with 9 bases between. The CDR3 spells CASSADSNTEAFF. The CDR3, as DNA: TGTGCCAGCAGCGCAGACAGTAACACTGAAGCTTTCTTT.

In DNA, the CDR3 is TGTGCCAGCAGCGTAGATCCACCCGCGGGCTATGGCTACACCTTC. Translating it yields CASSVDPPAGYGYTF. This chain uses TRBV9 with TRBJ1-2, with no clear D. V was cut by 0 bases and J by 4 bases, with 13 bases left in between. The CDR3 is made up of 15 amino acids. Germline lookup yields CDR1 SGDLS and CDR2 YYNGEE.

The gene calls are TRBV4-1 and TRBJ2-2, with D possibly matching TRBD1 (6 bases). The CDR3 runs to 16 residues. The germline V gene encodes CDR1 MGHRA and CDR2 YSYEKL. The V gene lost 4 bases and the J gene lost 0 bases, with 12 bases spanning the gap. The CDR3 region is CASSPGQFANTGELFF. CDR3 in DNA: TGCGCCAGCAGCCCAGGACAGTTCGCGAACACCGGGGAGCTGTTTTTT.

The V gene is TRBV5-1, the J gene TRBJ1-3; D gene ambiguous. V gave up 7 bases and J gave up 0 bases, with 14 bases separating them. The CDR3 totals 15 residues. The germline V gene has CDR1 SGHRS and CDR2 YFSETQ. CDR3 residues: CASFDTASSGNTIYF. The DNA of the CDR3 is TGCGCCAGCTTTGATACAGCGAGCTCTGGAAACACCATATATTTT.

This chain uses TRBV10-3 with TRBJ1-2; tentatively, D is TRBD1 (5 bases). Trimming pared 11 bases from V and 0 bases from J, leaving 19 bases between. CDR3 length equals 15 residues. The germline V gene has CDR1 ENHRY and CDR2 SYGVKD. For the CDR3, the DNA is TGTGCCTCTACGGGGGTGAATTTCGCTAACTATGGCTACACCTTC. Translated, it gives CASTGVNFANYGYTF.

Turning to this clone: At one boundary the junction diverges from the germline segment, which might be a read error. V usage is TRBV7-7 and J usage is TRBJ2-1, with D unclear. The CDR3 has 15 residues. Germline V gives CDR1 SSHAT, CDR2 FNYEAQ (reference sequence). CDR3 sequence (DNA): TGTGCTAGCAGCCCTTTCGAGAGCTCCTACAATGAGCAGTTCTTC. It translates to CASSPFESSYNEQFF.

Comment on this clone: Mismatch with germline at one junction end may stem from a read error. The chain recombines TRBV7-2 with TRBJ2-5, with 8 nucleotides matching TRBD1. The CDR3 runs 14 residues. Germline CDR1 SGHTA, CDR2 FQGNSA. This CDR3 is CASSPNQGQGRRNF. CDR3 nucleotides: TGTGCCAGCAGCCCGAACCAAGGACAGGGTCGTCGGAACTTC.

V and J are TRBV5-4 and TRBJ2-1, with 7 nucleotides matching TRBD1. J lost 2 bases, V lost 0 bases, and 2 bases had no gene match. The CDR3 sequence is 15 residues long. CDR1 is SGHNT, CDR2 YYREEE, per germline (reference sequence). The CDR3 protein is CASSLDRGPYNEQFF. The CDR3 DNA sequence: TGTGCCAGCAGCTTGGACAGGGGCCCCTACAATGAGCAGTTCTTC. Complete variable domain (other parts from reference TRBV5-4 and TRBJ2-1): ETGVTQSPTHLIKTRGQQVTLRCSSQSGHNTVSWYQQALGQGPQFIFQYYREEENGRGNFPPRFSGLQFPNYSSELNVNALELDDSALYLCASSLDRGPYNEQFFGPGTRLTVL.

The chain links TRBV28 to TRBJ2-3, with D uncertain. The CDR3 contains 13 residues. Germline assignment: CDR1 MDHEN and CDR2 SYDVKM. V shed 6 bases and J shed 0 bases, with 7 bases lying between them. The CDR3 coding sequence is TGTGCCAGCAGCATATATAGCACAGATACGCAGTATTTT. Its translation: CASSIYSTDTQYF. Full variable domain (missing parts from reference TRBV28 and TRBJ2-3): DVKVTQSSRYLVKRTGEKVFLECVQDMDHENMFWYRQDPGLGLRLIYFSYDVKMKEKGDIPEGYSVSREKKERFSLILESASTNQTSMYLCASSIYSTDTQYFGPGTRLTVL.

This clone was observed a few times. V usage is TRBV27 and J usage is TRBJ1-2; D call uncertain. Trimming stripped 4 bases from V and 7 bases from J, with 16 bases between. Germline CDR1 and CDR2: MNHEY and SMNVEV (reference sequence). This CDR3 region has 14 residues. The CDR3 DNA is TGTGCCAGCAGTTCAACAGTGCTACGGGGTGGCTACACCTTC. Its translation is CASSSTVLRGGYTF.

The J gene is TRBJ1-2, the V gene TRBV5-8; perhaps TRBD1 as D (6 bases). The germline V and J ends were trimmed by 3 bases and 4 bases, with 13 bases remaining between them. Per germline, CDR1 SGHTS and CDR2 YDEGEE. The CDR3 has 14 amino acids. CDR3 in DNA: TGTGCCAGCAGCTCCGTCGGGGGGCTCTATGGCTACACCTTC. It yields the protein CASSSVGGLYGYTF.